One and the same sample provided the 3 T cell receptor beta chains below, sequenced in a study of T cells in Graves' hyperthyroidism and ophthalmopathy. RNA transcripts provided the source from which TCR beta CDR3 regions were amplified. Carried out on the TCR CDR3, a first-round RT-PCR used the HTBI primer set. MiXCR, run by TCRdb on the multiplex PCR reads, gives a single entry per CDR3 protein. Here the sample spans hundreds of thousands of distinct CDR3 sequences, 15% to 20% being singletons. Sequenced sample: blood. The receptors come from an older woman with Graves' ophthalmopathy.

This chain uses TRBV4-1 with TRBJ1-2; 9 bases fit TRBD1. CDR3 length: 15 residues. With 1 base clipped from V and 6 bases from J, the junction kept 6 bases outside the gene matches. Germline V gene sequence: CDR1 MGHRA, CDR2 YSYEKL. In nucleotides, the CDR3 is TGCGCCAGCAGCCAAGGGGTACAGGGGGCGGATGGCTACACCTTC. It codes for CASSQGVQGADGYTF.

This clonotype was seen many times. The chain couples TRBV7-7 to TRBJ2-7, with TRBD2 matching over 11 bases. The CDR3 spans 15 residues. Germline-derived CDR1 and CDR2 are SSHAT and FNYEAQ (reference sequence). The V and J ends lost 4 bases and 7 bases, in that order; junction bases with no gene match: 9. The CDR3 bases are TGTGCCAGCAGCTCCCTAGCGGGAGGACTGGCTGAGCAGTACTTC. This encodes CASSSLAGGLAEQYF.

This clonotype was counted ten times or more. The CDR3 DNA is TGTGCCAGCAAGGCTAGCGGCTACGAGCAGTACTTC. This sequence encodes CASKASGYEQYF. This chain connects TRBV2 to TRBJ2-7, with 7 bases lining up with TRBD2. V shed 7 bases and J 3 bases; nucleotides not matched to a gene: 3. The CDR3 totals 12 residues. Germline CDR1 reads SNHLY; CDR2 reads FYNNEI.